The 20 T cell receptor beta chains listed next were all sequenced from one sample in a study of blood T cell repertoires in COVID-19. Generated by immunoSEQ multiplex PCR, the TCRdb table keeps only in-frame clones and is missing some. The sample consists of roughly 280,000 clones, over 85% of them appearing once. The sample consisted of PBMCs or T cells enriched from blood (not recorded which). Receptor source: a woman aged 55 to 70 who had recovered from COVID-19.

The chain couples TRBV3-1 (or the pseudogene TRBV3-2) to TRBJ2-3, with D perhaps TRBD1 (5 bases). V lost 4 bases and J 4 bases, leaving 15 bases between the germline ends. The CDR3 sequence is 15 residues long. Germline values: CDR1 LGHDT, CDR2 YNNKEL (reference sequence). CDR3 nucleotide sequence: TGTGCCAGCAGCCCAGGACACGCTGCCCCAGATACGCAGTATTTT. Translation gives CASSPGHAAPDTQYF.

The rearrangement links TRBV5-1 to TRBJ2-1; 7 positions agree with TRBD2. After removal of 6 bases from V and 5 bases from J, the junction contained 8 bases not matched to a gene. Per germline, CDR1 SGHRS and CDR2 YFSETQ. The CDR3 sequence is 14 residues long. The CDR3 loop reads CASKGTGGHNEQFF. The CDR3 bases are TGCGCCAGCAAAGGAACGGGAGGTCACAATGAGCAGTTCTTC.

The rearrangement links TRBV30 to TRBJ2-7, with TRBD1 as a possible D gene (6 bases). CDR1 and CDR2 (germline): GTSNPN, SVGIG (reference sequence). This CDR3 spans 14 amino acids. Trimming removed 4 bases from V and 5 bases from J, with 18 bases in between. The CDR3 DNA reads as TGTGCCTGGAATCCCAGGGGAAACTTCCACGAGCAGTACTTC. Translated, it gives CAWNPRGNFHEQYF.

Only a few counts were recorded for this clone. The chain carries TRBV9 and TRBJ1-4; TRBD1 matches at 9 bases. With 5 bases clipped from V and 4 bases from J, the junction kept 3 bases outside the gene matches. The germline CDR1 and CDR2 sequences are SGDLS and YYNGEE. This CDR3 is 14 amino acids long. CDR3 sequence: CASSRGQGNEKLFF. For the CDR3, the DNA is TGTGCCAGCAGTCGGGGACAGGGTAATGAAAAACTGTTTTTT.

The rearrangement joins TRBV30 to TRBJ1-6; 9 bases line up with TRBD1. Germline lookup yields CDR1 GTSNPN and CDR2 SVGIG (reference sequence). The J segment lost 9 bases and the V segment lost 0 bases, leaving 6 bases of the junction unmatched. The CDR3 contains 15 residues. The CDR3 protein is CAWSVLTGGSSPLHF. CDR3 bases: TGTGCCTGGAGTGTACTAACAGGGGGCAGTTCACCCCTCCACTTT.

CDR3 nucleotide sequence: TGCAGCGCTCCGACAGGGGGGACCTTCAGTGAGCAGTTCTTC. Its protein product is CSAPTGGTFSEQFF. V gene TRBV29-1 combines with J gene TRBJ2-1, with TRBD1 matching over 9 bases. Germline V lookup: CDR1 SQVTM, CDR2 ANQGSEA. The CDR3 spans 14 residues. J gave up 9 bases and V 7 bases, and 13 bases lay outside the gene matches.

This rearrangement joins TRBV7-6 to TRBJ1-6, with a possible D match to TRBD1 (6 bases). Trimming took 2 bases from V and 4 from J, leaving 12 bases between them. Looked up from germline, CDR1 is SGHVS and CDR2 is FNYEAQ. This CDR3 is 16 amino acids long. The CDR3 spells CASSLISGQYNSPLHF. CDR3 bases: TGTGCCAGCAGCTTAATTTCGGGACAATATAATTCACCCCTCCACTTT.

This clone was recorded only once. V and J are TRBV13 and TRBJ2-1; D may be TRBD2 (5 bases). The CDR3 is made up of 18 amino acids. V gave up 0 bases and J gave up 0 bases, with 15 bases separating them. Germline V CDR1 and CDR2: PRHDT, FYEKMQ (reference sequence). CDR3 in amino acids: CASSLGARQRSSYNEQFF. CDR3 in DNA: TGTGCCAGCAGCTTAGGCGCCCGGCAGCGGAGCTCCTACAATGAGCAGTTCTTC.

V usage is TRBV2 and J usage is TRBJ1-1; tentatively, D is TRBD1 (6 bases). The CDR3 runs 13 residues. Between the trimmed V and J ends, which lost 8 bases and 4 bases, there was a span of 14 bases. Germline V gene lookup returns CDR1 SNHLY and CDR2 FYNNEI. This chain's CDR3 is CASLQGAGTEAFF. In DNA form, the CDR3 reads TGTGCCAGCCTACAGGGAGCTGGCACTGAAGCTTTCTTT.

The chain couples TRBV6-1 to TRBJ2-7; D gene unclear. Germline loops: CDR1 MNHNS, CDR2 SASEGT. The CDR3 spans 14 residues. The V end lost 1 base, the J end lost 3 bases, and 10 bases lay between the germline ends. In DNA form, the CDR3 reads TGTGCCAGCAGTGAAGGGCCCACAGACTACGAGCAGTACTTC. Translation: CASSEGPTDYEQYF.

This chain uses TRBV7-3 with TRBJ2-2, with TRBD1 identical over 8 bases. J was trimmed by 3 bases and V by 1 base; bases with no gene match: 4. There are 16 residues in the CDR3. Germline-derived CDR1 and CDR2 are SGHTA and FQGTGA. This CDR3 is CASSLKDRADTGELFF. The CDR3 DNA is TGTGCCAGCAGCTTAAAGGACAGGGCGGACACCGGGGAGCTGTTTTTT.

The V call is TRBV3-1 (or the pseudogene TRBV3-2), the J call TRBJ1-4, with D possibly being TRBD1 (6 bases). Between the trimmed V and J ends, which lost 3 bases and 8 bases, there was a span of 10 bases. The CDR3 has 13 residues. Germline CDR1 reads LGHDT; CDR2 reads YNNKEL (reference sequence). The CDR3 here is CASSHRRGEKLFF. Here the CDR3 DNA reads TGTGCCAGCAGCCATCGAAGGGGGGAAAAACTGTTTTTT.

This chain joins TRBV5-6 and TRBJ2-5; 8 bases map to TRBD2. CDR3 length: 15 residues. Per the germline V gene, CDR1 is SGHDT and CDR2 is YYEEEE. V dropped 0 bases and J dropped 2; count of bases not matched to a gene: 3. The CDR3 bases are TGTGCCAGCAGCTTGGTAGCGGGAAATCAAGAGACCCAGTACTTC. This gives the protein CASSLVAGNQETQYF.

The chain combines TRBV19 with TRBJ1-1; possibly TRBD1 for D (5 bases). This CDR3 comprises 15 residues. The germline CDR1 and CDR2 sequences are LNHDA and SQIVND (reference sequence). With 0 bases removed from V and 1 base from J, the gap between germline ends came to 9 bases. CDR3 residues: CASSIDLTENTEAFF. The CDR3 DNA reads as TGTGCCAGTAGTATAGATCTGACAGAGAACACTGAAGCTTTCTTT.

The chain couples TRBV5-4 to TRBJ2-3, with unresolved D. Germline V lookup: CDR1 SGHNT, CDR2 YYREEE (reference sequence). V lost 4 bases and J lost 1, with 13 bases in between. The CDR3 has 15 amino acids. The DNA for the CDR3 is TGTGCCAGCAGCCCGGCTAGGTGGGGCACAGATACGCAGTATTTT. Translation gives CASSPARWGTDTQYF.

Regarding this clone: This specimen includes other DNA sequences encoding the same CDR3. The chain has TRBV5-4 and TRBJ1-4; 7 positions match TRBD1. J gave up 8 bases and V 0 bases, and 7 bases lay outside the gene matches. Germline loops: CDR1 SGHNT, CDR2 YYREEE (reference sequence). CDR3 length: 15 residues. The chain's CDR3 is CASSLDRGLGEKLFF. The CDR3 DNA reads as TGTGCCAGCAGCTTGGACAGGGGATTAGGGGAAAAACTGTTTTTT.

The chain carries TRBV2 and TRBJ1-2, with D possibly being TRBD1 (6 bases). Trimming removed 7 bases at V and 2 bases at J, with 8 bases between. Germline CDR1 SNHLY, CDR2 FYNNEI. This CDR3 spans 12 amino acids. CDR3 bases: TGTGCCAGCAAAGGGACAAACTATGGCTACACCTTC. Protein product: CASKGTNYGYTF.

V gene TRBV5-8 combines with J gene TRBJ1-5; D gene ambiguous. Germline loops: CDR1 SGHTS, CDR2 YDEGEE. The length of the CDR3 is 16 residues. Deletions cut 1 base from V and 5 bases from J, with 16 bases between. CDR3 amino acids: CASSLSGSGTHQPQHF. In DNA form, the CDR3 reads TGTGCCAGCAGCTTGAGTGGGTCGGGAACCCATCAGCCCCAGCATTTT.

The genes are TRBV27 and TRBJ2-6; 9 nucleotides line up with TRBD1. The CDR3 has 19 amino acids. Germline V gives CDR1 MNHEY, CDR2 SMNVEV (reference sequence). V dropped 5 bases and J dropped 0; count of bases not matched to a gene: 11. CDR3 nucleotides: TGTGCCAGCAGTCCCCTTCAAGGGACAGGGCTCTCTGGGGCCAACGTCCTGACTTTC. Translation gives CASSPLQGTGLSGANVLTF.

The chain employs TRBV28 and TRBJ1-4; 9 bases match TRBD1. In germline, CDR1 is MDHEN, CDR2 SYDVKM. Losses at the gene ends were 4 bases for V and 7 bases for J; bases not matched to a gene: 4. This CDR3 comprises 14 residues. The CDR3 sequence is CASSSGQGGEKLFF. The CDR3 DNA is TGTGCCAGCAGTTCGGGACAGGGAGGTGAAAAACTGTTTTTT.